This TCR beta chain was sequenced in a study of OX40 agonist ivuxolimab in advanced cancers. The wider study: Patients undergoing dose escalation presented with hepatocellular carcinoma, melanoma, renal cell or head and neck cancer.

Germline V gene lookup returns CDR1 SGDLS and CDR2 YYNGEE. Trimming pared 2 bases from V and 1 base from J, leaving 6 bases between. The CDR3 loop spans 14 amino acids. Assay used: immunoSEQ multiplex PCR; TCRdb lists only in-frame clones, some missing. The sample lists about 58,000 clones, 75% to 90% occurring once. The timepoints at which blood was sampled were baseline, cycle 4 day 1, and cycle 7 day 1. This sequence joins TRBV9 and TRBJ2-2; D ambiguous. The TCR sequence derives from an adult with an advanced solid tumor such as melanoma, head and neck, liver or kidney cancer. Sample: CD4+ or CD8+ T cells sorted from blood, taken in a trial of the OX40 agonist ivuxolimab. The CDR3 DNA reads as TGTGCCAGCAGCGTTAACTTGAACACCGGGGAGCTGTTTTTT. Translated: CASSVNLNTGELFF.